The T cell receptor (beta chain) described here comes from a study of T cell repertoires in cytomegalovirus infection. Study summary: A matching HLA type, together with CMV infection, was signaled by public TCR beta signatures.

TCRdb re-called the reads through MiXCR, storing one row per CDR3 protein. The table shows 600,000 to 800,000 distinct CDR3 sequences, with 24% occurring only once. The CDR3 length is 14 residues. Trimming took off 3 bases at V and 6 bases at J, with 14 bases between the two ends. The germline V gene encodes CDR1 SGHDN and CDR2 FVKESK. Sequencing input: CD8+ T cells from PBMCs. This TCR was recovered from a human donor in good health (CMV status not recorded). Some clones in this sample may be carry-over from other donors' samples. The gene calls are TRBV14 and TRBJ1-2, with unresolved D. CDR3 in DNA: TGTGCCAGCAGCCATGGACGGTGGAGGGATGGCTACACCTTC. Translating it yields CASSHGRWRDGYTF.